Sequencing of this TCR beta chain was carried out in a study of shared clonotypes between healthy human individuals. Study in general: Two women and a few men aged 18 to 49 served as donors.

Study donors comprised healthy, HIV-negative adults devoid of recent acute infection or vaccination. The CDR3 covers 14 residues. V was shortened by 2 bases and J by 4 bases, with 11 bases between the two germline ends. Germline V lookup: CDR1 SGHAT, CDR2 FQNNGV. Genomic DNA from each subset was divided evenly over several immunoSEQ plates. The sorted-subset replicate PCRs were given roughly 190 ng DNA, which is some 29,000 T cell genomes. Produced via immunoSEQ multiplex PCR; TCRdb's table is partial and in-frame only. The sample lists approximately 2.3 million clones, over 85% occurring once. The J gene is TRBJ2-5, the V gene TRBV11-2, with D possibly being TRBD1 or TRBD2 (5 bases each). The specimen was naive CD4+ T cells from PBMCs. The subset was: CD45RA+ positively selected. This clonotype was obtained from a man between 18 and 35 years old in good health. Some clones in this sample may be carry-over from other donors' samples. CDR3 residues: CASSLSRGGETQYF. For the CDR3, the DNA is TGTGCCAGCAGCTTATCCCGGGGCGGAGAGACCCAGTACTTC.